A single sample gave rise to the 8 T cell receptor beta chains below, sequenced in a study of T cell changes during pregnancy in multiple sclerosis. Sequencing used immunoSEQ multiplex PCR; TCRdb keeps in-frame clones, though not all of them. Of 65,000 to 80,000 clones listed, 90% are singletons. This sample comprised peripheral blood, obtained in the third trimester of pregnancy. Receptor source: a female donor with multiple sclerosis, enrolled in a pregnancy study.

The rearrangement links TRBV9 to TRBJ1-1, with 9 bases identical to TRBD1. The CDR3 spans 14 residues. In germline, CDR1 is SGDLS, CDR2 YYNGEE. The ends lost 0 bases at V and 6 bases at J; junction bases unmatched: 3. In nucleotides, the CDR3 is TGTGCCAGCAGCGTAGTTGACAGGGGGGCTGAAGCTTTCTTT. Translating it yields CASSVVDRGAEAFF. The variable domain in full, completed from reference TRBV9 and TRBJ1-1, reads DSGVTQTPKHLITATGQRVTLRCSPRSGDLSVYWYQQSLDQGLQFLIQYYNGEERAKGNILERFSAQQFPDLHSELNLSSLELGDSALYFCASSVVDRGAEAFFGQGTRLTVV.

This chain links TRBV7-9 with TRBJ2-7; 8 bases match TRBD1. Germline CDR1 is SEHNR and CDR2 is FQNEAQ (reference sequence). The CDR3 totals 14 residues. Trimming at V came to 4 bases and at J to 1 base, leaving 3 bases not matched to a gene. The CDR3 protein is CASSSRDRSYEQYF. The DNA for the CDR3 is TGTGCCAGCAGCTCTCGGGACAGGTCCTACGAGCAGTACTTC.

The rearrangement joins TRBV5-8 to TRBJ1-5; 8 positions agree with TRBD1. The CDR3 runs 16 residues. The V gene's germline CDR1 is SGHTS and CDR2 YDEGEE. V lost 2 bases, J lost 2 bases, and 6 bases stayed unmatched. The CDR3 nucleotides are TGTGCCAGCAGCTTCGGGGCAGGGGGCGGCAATCAGCCCCAGCATTTT. It is translated as CASSFGAGGGNQPQHF. Supplemented by reference TRBV5-8 and TRBJ1-5, the full variable domain reads EAGVTQSPTHLIKTRGQQATLRCSPISGHTSVYWYQQALGLGLQFLLWYDEGEERNRGNFPPRFSGRQFPNYSSELNVNALELEDSALYLCASSFGAGGGNQPQHFGDGTRLSIL.

This clone has only a few counts. V is TRBV2 and J is TRBJ1-6; 11 bases are a match to TRBD1. The germline gives CDR1 SNHLY, CDR2 FYNNEI. V shed 6 bases and J 10 bases; nucleotides not matched to a gene: 8. The CDR3 length is 15 residues. This CDR3 is CASRHGTGGTSPLHF. The DNA for the CDR3 is TGTGCCAGCAGACACGGGACAGGGGGAACCTCACCCCTCCACTTT.

The chain recombines TRBV5-1 with TRBJ2-1; 11 bases are a match to TRBD1. V was pared by 4 bases and J by 7 bases, with 7 bases of the junction left unmatched. The V gene's germline CDR1 is SGHRS and CDR2 YFSETQ. The length of the CDR3 is 15 residues. CDR3 protein: CASSTGQGAGNEQFF. DNA for the CDR3: TGCGCCAGCAGCACAGGACAGGGGGCAGGAAATGAGCAGTTCTTC.

The chain recombines TRBV29-1 with TRBJ2-7; 11 nucleotides align to TRBD1. The V segment lost 5 bases and the J segment 5 bases; nucleotides outside the gene matches: 11. The CDR3 loop spans 15 amino acids. Germline CDR1 reads SQVTM; CDR2 reads ANQGSEA. The CDR3, as DNA: TGCAGCGTTTATCGGACAGGGGGCAGTGTGGACGAGCAGTACTTC. It specifies CSVYRTGGSVDEQYF.

The chain joins TRBV11-2 to TRBJ1-3; D unresolved. The CDR3 contains 13 residues. The germline V gene has CDR1 SGHAT and CDR2 FQNNGV. V shed 6 bases and J shed 0 bases, with 6 bases lying between them. The CDR3 coding sequence is TGTGCCAGCAGGGCCGCCTCTGGAAACACCATATATTTT. As protein: CASRAASGNTIYF.

The J gene is TRBJ1-2, the V gene TRBV29-1, with D unresolved. This CDR3 region has 13 residues. The V and J ends lost 4 bases and 1 base respectively, with 10 bases between them. Germline V gene sequence: CDR1 SQVTM, CDR2 ANQGSEA. CDR3 nucleotide sequence: TGCAGCGTTGCCCCGGTGATTAACTATGGCTACACCTTC. It yields the protein CSVAPVINYGYTF.